The sequence of this TCR beta chain was determined in a study of cytomegalovirus exposure and HLA in healthy donors. Amplification used 60 Vbeta primers and 13 Jbeta primers. Measured with immunoSEQ multiplex PCR; TCRdb has only the in-frame clones, and not every one. This table has some 200,000 clones, 83% appearing once. Findings and caveats of the study: With high specificity and sensitivity, the classifier reportedly diagnosed cytomegalovirus status. For presence/absence analyses, sequencing depth was assumed to be roughly uniform across donors. Immune exposure was documented only through CMV serostatus.

Comment on this clone: Its matching antigen is unknown.

Germline lookup yields CDR1 MNHEY and CDR2 SVGAGI. Trimming shortened V by 3 bases and J by 3 bases, and 18 bases separated the two germline ends. The CDR3 loop spans 16 amino acids. The sequence was collected from a girl aged 10 to 17 in good health and CMV-seronegative. V usage is TRBV6-5 and J usage is TRBJ2-7; D is ambiguous. Material: PBMCs. The CDR3 nucleotides are TGTGCCAGCAGTTATAGCAGAACCGACCTGAACTACGAGCAGTACTTC. Translated: CASSYSRTDLNYEQYF.